The 6 T cell receptor beta chains in this list originate from one sample, sequenced in a study of draining lymph node invasion in breast cancer. Via MiXCR, TCRdb re-called the bulk RNA-seq reads, giving one row per CDR3 protein. The table shows about 2,600 distinct CDR3 sequences, with 60% to 65% occurring only once. Memory regulatory T cells were sorted as CD4+ CD45RA- CD25high cells. Sequenced input: sorted memory Tregs from a lymph node. The origin of the receptors is a female donor with luminal breast cancer.

V is TRBV5-1 and J is TRBJ2-7; weak D call: TRBD2 (5 bases). The CDR3 is made up of 14 amino acids. The V gene's germline CDR1 is SGHRS and CDR2 YFSETQ. V shed 4 bases and J shed 3 bases, with 14 bases lying between them. In nucleotides, the CDR3 is TGCGCCAGCAGCCGCTCAAGTGAGGGCTACGAGCAGTACTTC. Its protein product is CASSRSSEGYEQYF.

This rearrangement joins TRBV19 to TRBJ1-1, with D perhaps TRBD1 (6 bases). V was cut by 4 bases and J by 1 base, with 19 bases left in between. The V gene's germline CDR1 is LNHDA and CDR2 SQIVND (reference sequence). The CDR3 runs 17 residues. The CDR3 here is CASSSIFLGAGNTEAFF. For the CDR3, the DNA is TGTGCCAGTAGTAGCATTTTCTTGGGGGCAGGGAACACTGAAGCTTTCTTT.

V and J are TRBV7-9 and TRBJ2-3; either TRBD1 or TRBD2 may supply D (6 bases each). The CDR3 contains 14 residues. Germline CDR1 is SEHNR and CDR2 is FQNEAQ (reference sequence). Trimming stripped 5 bases from V and 9 bases from J, with 18 bases between. The CDR3 DNA reads TGTGCCAGCAGCGACGGGGGCACCAGCGTAACGCAGTATTTT. This gives the protein CASSDGGTSVTQYF.

This chain joins TRBV9 and TRBJ2-3, with 9 bases fitting TRBD1. Germline V gene sequence: CDR1 SGDLS, CDR2 YYNGEE. This CDR3 region has 18 residues. With V trimmed by 2 bases and J by 1 base, 11 bases remained unmatched. CDR3 region: CASSVDPGQGMGTDTQYF. Here the CDR3 DNA reads TGTGCCAGCAGCGTGGACCCGGGACAGGGCATGGGCACAGATACGCAGTATTTT.

V usage is TRBV7-9 and J usage is TRBJ1-4; unclear D gene. Germline values: CDR1 SEHNR, CDR2 FQNEAQ (reference sequence). Deletions cut 5 bases from V and 7 bases from J, with 17 bases between. The CDR3 has 15 amino acids. CDR3 DNA: TGTGCCAGCAGCACCGGCGGTGTTTTGGGTGAAAAACTGTTTTTT. It encodes CASSTGGVLGEKLFF.

V is TRBV18 and J is TRBJ1-5; D not resolved. V was cut by 4 bases and J by 2 bases, with 6 bases left in between. CDR3 length equals 13 residues. Looked up from germline, CDR1 is KGHSH and CDR2 is LQKENI. CDR3: CASSREGNQPQHF. DNA of the CDR3: TGTGCCAGCTCACGCGAGGGCAATCAGCCCCAGCATTTT.